The subject of this entry is one T cell receptor beta chain. Its antigen remains unidentified. Profiled with immunoSEQ multiplex PCR; TCRdb holds only in-frame clones, not every one. The table lists tens of thousands of clones, 73% of them singletons. The data were obtained in a study of PD-1 blockade in classical Hodgkin lymphoma. Study-wide points: Newly diagnosed patients were reported to exhibit reduced baseline TCR diversity relative to healthy donors. The authors excluded patients who started nivolumab under 1 year after ASCT. Baseline diversity was lower in partial responders and progressors than complete responders.

The CDR3 has 17 amino acids. The germline V gene encodes CDR1 SEHNR and CDR2 FQNEAQ (reference sequence). Trimming pared 5 bases from V and 2 bases from J, leaving 19 bases between. Brentuximab vedotin exposure varied among the patients, all of whom had relapsed after autologous stem cell transplantation. V and J are TRBV7-9 and TRBJ2-1, with TRBD1 as a possible D gene (5 bases). The sequences come from peripheral blood mononuclear cells (PBMCs), collected before the second cycle of nivolumab. The receptor was isolated from a human donor with classical Hodgkin lymphoma. CDR3 nucleotide sequence: TGTGCCAGCAGCAACACAGATGACAGCGAAACCTACAATGAGCAGTTCTTC. Its protein product is CASSNTDDSETYNEQFF.